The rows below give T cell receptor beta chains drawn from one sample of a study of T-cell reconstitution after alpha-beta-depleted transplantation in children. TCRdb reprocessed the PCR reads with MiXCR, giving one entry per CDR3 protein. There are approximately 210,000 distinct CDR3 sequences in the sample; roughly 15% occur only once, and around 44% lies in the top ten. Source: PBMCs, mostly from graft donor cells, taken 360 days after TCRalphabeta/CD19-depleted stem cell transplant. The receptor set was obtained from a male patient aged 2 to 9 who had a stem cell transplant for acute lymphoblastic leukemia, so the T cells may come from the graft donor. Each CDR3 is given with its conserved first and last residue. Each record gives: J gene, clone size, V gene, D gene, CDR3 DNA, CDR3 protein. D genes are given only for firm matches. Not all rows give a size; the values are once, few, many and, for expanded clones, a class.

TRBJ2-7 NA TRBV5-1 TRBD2 TGCGCCAGCAGCCCAGACCCGGGGGGAGCCGAGCAGTACTTC CASSPDPGGAEQYF
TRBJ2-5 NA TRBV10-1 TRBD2 TGCGCCAGCAGTGACCGGCGGGGGGGGTACCAAGAGACCCAGTACTTC CASSDRRGGYQETQYF
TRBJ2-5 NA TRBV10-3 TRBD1 TGTGCCATCAGCCGGACAGGGGGCTACAGGGAGACCCAGTACTTC CAISRTGGYRETQYF
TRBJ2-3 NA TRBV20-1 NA TGCAGTGCTAGAGTAGGGCGCCGGCAGTATTTT CSARVGRRQYF
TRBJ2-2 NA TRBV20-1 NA TGCAGTGCTAGAGCGGGGCCCGGGGAGCTGTTTTTT CSARAGPGELFF
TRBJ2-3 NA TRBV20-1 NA TGCAGTGCTACCGAGACAGGAACAGATACGCAGTATTTT CSATETGTDTQYF
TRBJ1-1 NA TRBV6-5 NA TGTGCCAGCAGTTACAGGGCAGTGAACACTGAAGCTTTCTTT CASSYRAVNTEAFF
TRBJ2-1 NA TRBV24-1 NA TGTGCCACCAGTGTCGGGGCCCTCGGATACAATGAGCAGTTCTTC CATSVGALGYNEQFF
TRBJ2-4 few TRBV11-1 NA TGTGCCAGCAGCTTAGTTTTTTTCGGCGGTTGGGCCAAAAACATTCAGTACTTC CASSLVFFGGWAKNIQYF
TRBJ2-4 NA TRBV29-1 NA TGCAGCGTTGAGGTCCCGGTCGGTCTAGCCAAAAACATTCAGTACTTC CSVEVPVGLAKNIQYF
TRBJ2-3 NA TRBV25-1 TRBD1 TGTGCCAGCATCGGGGACAGGGAGATTCCAGATACGCAGTATTTT CASIGDREIPDTQYF
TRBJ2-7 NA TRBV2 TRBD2 TGTGCCAGCAGCGTACCTACCGGGGGGGCTCCTAGCTCCTACGAGCAGTACTTC CASSVPTGGAPSSYEQYF
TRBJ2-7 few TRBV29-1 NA TGCAGCGTTGTCCTGGGTCAGGCCCCTTCCTACGAGCAGTACTTC CSVVLGQAPSYEQYF
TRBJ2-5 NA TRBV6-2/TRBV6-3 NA TGTGCCAGCAGTTACGAGGTGGGGGCGCCCACCGAGACCCAGTACTTC CASSYEVGAPTETQYF